The clone carrying this T cell receptor beta chain has a handful of counts. Its antigen is as yet unknown. The sample comes from a study of T-cell reconstitution after alpha-beta-depleted transplantation in children. Study-wide points: When one year had passed after transplant, most T-cell counts and diversity came from newly produced T cells. The origin of high day-60 TCRbeta diversity in some patients lay in surviving recipient T cells and thymic progenitors. By about two months after transplant, alpha-beta T cells reportedly arose from several hundred graft clones that had expanded.

The length of the CDR3 is 14 residues. The germline CDR1 and CDR2 sequences are LNHDA and SQIVND (reference sequence). With 1 base removed from V and 2 bases from J, the gap between germline ends came to 7 bases. TCRbeta library preparation incorporated unique molecular identifiers. TCRdb fed the PCR reads into MiXCR, producing one record per CDR3 protein. Among 530,000 or so distinct CDR3 sequences listed, approximately 30% were seen once. The clonotype comes from a boy under two years old with Wiskott-Aldrich syndrome, due to receive a stem cell transplant. Sequences were derived from PBMCs, sampled before TCRalphabeta/CD19-depleted stem cell transplant. The rearrangement joins TRBV19 to TRBJ2-3; a weak D match, TRBD2 (5 bases). The CDR3 DNA is TGTGCCAGTAGTATAGTAGCGAACACAGATACGCAGTATTTT. It is translated as CASSIVANTDTQYF.